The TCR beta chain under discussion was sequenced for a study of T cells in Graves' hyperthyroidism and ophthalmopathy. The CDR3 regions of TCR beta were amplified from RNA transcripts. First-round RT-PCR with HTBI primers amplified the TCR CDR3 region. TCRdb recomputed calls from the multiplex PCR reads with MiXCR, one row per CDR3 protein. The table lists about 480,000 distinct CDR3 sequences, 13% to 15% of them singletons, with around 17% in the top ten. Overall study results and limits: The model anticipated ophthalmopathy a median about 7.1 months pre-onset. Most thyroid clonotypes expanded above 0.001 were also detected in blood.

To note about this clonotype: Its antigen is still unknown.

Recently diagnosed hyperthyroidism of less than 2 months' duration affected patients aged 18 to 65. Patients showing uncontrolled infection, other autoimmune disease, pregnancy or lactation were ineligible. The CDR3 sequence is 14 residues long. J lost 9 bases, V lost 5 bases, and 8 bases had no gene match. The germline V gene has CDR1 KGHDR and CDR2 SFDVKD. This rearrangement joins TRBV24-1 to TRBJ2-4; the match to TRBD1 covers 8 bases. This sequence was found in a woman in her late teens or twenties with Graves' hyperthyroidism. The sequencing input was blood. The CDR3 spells CATSAPDRAGIQYF. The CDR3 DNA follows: TGTGCCACCAGTGCTCCGGACAGGGCCGGCATTCAGTACTTC.